This is a list of T cell receptor beta chains from one sample in a study of untreated major depressive disorder. Produced via immunoSEQ multiplex PCR; TCRdb's table is partial and in-frame only. The sample includes about 25,000 clones, 90% to 95% of them seen just once. Sequenced: CD4+ T cells from PBMCs. The receptors originated from a woman aged 30 to 39 with major depressive disorder. CDR3s leave out the opening cysteine and the closing phenylalanine or tryptophan. Each record gives: V gene, clone size, J gene, CDR3 protein. The size field is filled for only some rows; it gives once, few, many or a size class.

v_call: TRBV5-1
clone_size: .
j_call: TRBJ2-3
cdr3_aa: ASSWAQGTQY

v_call: TRBV5-4
clone_size: .
j_call: TRBJ1-5
cdr3_aa: VSSLMGGTQPQH

v_call: TRBV9
clone_size: .
j_call: TRBJ2-1
cdr3_aa: ASSVGSSYNEQF

v_call: TRBV5-6
clone_size: .
j_call: TRBJ2-5
cdr3_aa: ASSFQETQY

v_call: TRBV29-1
clone_size: .
j_call: TRBJ2-7
cdr3_aa: SVYLAGGFSYEQY

v_call: TRBV5-6
clone_size: once
j_call: TRBJ1-2
cdr3_aa: ASSRRDGGLYGYT

v_call: TRBV4-1
clone_size: .
j_call: TRBJ1-2
cdr3_aa: ASSQARTGVNYGYT

v_call: TRBV28
clone_size: few
j_call: TRBJ1-2
cdr3_aa: ASSPEGGPNYGYT

v_call: TRBV4-1
clone_size: .
j_call: TRBJ1-1
cdr3_aa: ASSSGWNTEAF

v_call: TRBV7-9
clone_size: .
j_call: TRBJ1-2
cdr3_aa: ASNLLGGDGYT

v_call: TRBV2
clone_size: .
j_call: TRBJ1-5
cdr3_aa: ASSAGQGNQPQH

v_call: TRBV10-3
clone_size: .
j_call: TRBJ2-1
cdr3_aa: AISEGQGAWEQF

v_call: TRBV7-8
clone_size: .
j_call: TRBJ1-2
cdr3_aa: ASGYRGGSYGYT

v_call: TRBV2
clone_size: .
j_call: TRBJ2-7
cdr3_aa: ASRGPGSYEQY

v_call: TRBV5-1
clone_size: few
j_call: TRBJ2-7
cdr3_aa: ASRAVEDRGFPRSYEQY

v_call: TRBV5-4
clone_size: .
j_call: TRBJ2-3
cdr3_aa: ASSLEGGPGLAKRY

v_call: TRBV13
clone_size: .
j_call: TRBJ2-1
cdr3_aa: ASSLVLASHNEQF

v_call: TRBV9
clone_size: .
j_call: TRBJ1-6
cdr3_aa: ASSRWGVGDYNSPLH

v_call: TRBV5-6
clone_size: .
j_call: TRBJ2-1
cdr3_aa: ASSLGFEQF

v_call: TRBV7-2
clone_size: once
j_call: TRBJ1-1
cdr3_aa: ASSLLSTEATEAF

v_call: TRBV19
clone_size: .
j_call: TRBJ1-1
cdr3_aa: ASSTIVQGDTEAF

v_call: TRBV6-5
clone_size: .
j_call: TRBJ2-2
cdr3_aa: ASSLLLSGYTGELF

v_call: TRBV18
clone_size: .
j_call: TRBJ2-7
cdr3_aa: ASSPALAGVEQY

v_call: TRBV9
clone_size: .
j_call: TRBJ2-2
cdr3_aa: ASSRAPATTGELF

v_call: TRBV4-1
clone_size: .
j_call: TRBJ2-1
cdr3_aa: ASSQTPGGGGDEQF

v_call: TRBV7-9
clone_size: .
j_call: TRBJ2-1
cdr3_aa: ASSLPSTGGNPF

v_call: TRBV5-1
clone_size: .
j_call: TRBJ2-3
cdr3_aa: ASSLEDRTDTQY

v_call: TRBV4-1
clone_size: .
j_call: TRBJ2-1
cdr3_aa: ASSQVDLFSYNEQF

v_call: TRBV6-1
clone_size: .
j_call: TRBJ2-1
cdr3_aa: ASSHDLNEQF

v_call: TRBV6-4
clone_size: .
j_call: TRBJ1-3
cdr3_aa: ASRGVEDTGNTIY

v_call: TRBV6-1
clone_size: .
j_call: TRBJ2-7
cdr3_aa: ASRAGGPYEQY

v_call: TRBV6-6
clone_size: once
j_call: TRBJ2-2
cdr3_aa: ASSRGTETGELF

v_call: TRBV7-2
clone_size: .
j_call: TRBJ1-4
cdr3_aa: ASSDRRGVGEKLF

v_call: TRBV10-1
clone_size: few
j_call: TRBJ2-7
cdr3_aa: ASSDYFSYEQY

v_call: TRBV5-1
clone_size: .
j_call: TRBJ2-7
cdr3_aa: ASSLEGGGREQY

v_call: TRBV20-1
clone_size: .
j_call: TRBJ1-3
cdr3_aa: SVLGENTIY

v_call: TRBV28
clone_size: once
j_call: TRBJ1-5
cdr3_aa: ASSLTIRILRWEGTQH

v_call: TRBV6-6
clone_size: .
j_call: TRBJ1-4
cdr3_aa: ASSQDRAGEKLF

v_call: TRBV7-2
clone_size: .
j_call: TRBJ2-7
cdr3_aa: ASSLVHPYYEQY

v_call: TRBV6-5
clone_size: .
j_call: TRBJ2-1
cdr3_aa: ASSYSASGSRGEQF

v_call: TRBV28
clone_size: .
j_call: TRBJ2-4
cdr3_aa: ASSTTGVTKNIQY

v_call: TRBV30
clone_size: once
j_call: TRBJ2-1
cdr3_aa: ACLLGGGRAASYNEQF

v_call: TRBV28
clone_size: .
j_call: TRBJ2-7
cdr3_aa: ASSFWGRGPPYEQY

v_call: TRBV29-1
clone_size: .
j_call: TRBJ1-1
cdr3_aa: SASRQPMNTEAF

v_call: TRBV2
clone_size: .
j_call: TRBJ2-7
cdr3_aa: ASRLAREQY

v_call: TRBV7-2
clone_size: .
j_call: TRBJ2-5
cdr3_aa: ASSLVGQQETQY

v_call: TRBV27
clone_size: .
j_call: TRBJ2-1
cdr3_aa: ATTSGRYNNEQF

v_call: TRBV18
clone_size: .
j_call: TRBJ2-3
cdr3_aa: ASSPPAGGSDTQY

v_call: TRBV6-5
clone_size: .
j_call: TRBJ2-1
cdr3_aa: ASRRQYRAEQF

v_call: TRBV27
clone_size: .
j_call: TRBJ1-5
cdr3_aa: ASSLKPGLSNQPQH

v_call: TRBV5-1
clone_size: once
j_call: TRBJ1-6
cdr3_aa: ASSLGQGRSNSPLH